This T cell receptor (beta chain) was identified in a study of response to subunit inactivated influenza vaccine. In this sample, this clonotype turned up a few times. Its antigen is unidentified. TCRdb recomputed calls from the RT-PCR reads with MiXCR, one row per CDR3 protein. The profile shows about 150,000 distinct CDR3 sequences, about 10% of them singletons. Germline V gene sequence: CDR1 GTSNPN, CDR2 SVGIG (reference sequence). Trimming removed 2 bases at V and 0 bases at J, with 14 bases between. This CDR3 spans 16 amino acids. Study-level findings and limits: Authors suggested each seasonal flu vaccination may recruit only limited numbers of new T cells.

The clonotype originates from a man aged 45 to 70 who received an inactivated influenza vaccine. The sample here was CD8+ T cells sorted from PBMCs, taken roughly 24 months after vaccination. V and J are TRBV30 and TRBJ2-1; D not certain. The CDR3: CAWSPRTQPSYNEQFF. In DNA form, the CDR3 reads TGTGCCTGGAGTCCTCGGACGCAGCCCTCCTACAATGAGCAGTTCTTC.